This TCR beta chain is drawn from a study of blood T cell repertoires in COVID-19. Study background: Samples representing acute and convalescent COVID-19 were sourced from the United States, Italy and Spain.

Original methodology: Nucleated cell number was recorded as an estimate derived from reference gene primer amplification. The table came from immunoSEQ multiplex PCR; TCRdb's copy has only in-frame clones and leaves some out. The V and J calls and the clone size are those of that table, but D and trimming were determined from the DNA. The sample carries 200,000 to 250,000 clones, 85% to 90% recorded once. Between the trimmed V and J ends, which lost 4 bases and 4 bases, there was a span of 11 bases. Germline V CDR1 and CDR2: KGHSH, LQKENI. The CDR3 loop spans 14 amino acids. This clonotype was obtained from a woman aged 50 to 65 with COVID-19, enrolled during active disease. This sequence joins TRBV18 and TRBJ1-3; a possible D gene is TRBD1 (5 bases). Sequencing was performed on peripheral blood. CDR3 residues: CASSLLDKGNTIYF. CDR3 DNA sequence: TGTGCCAGCTCACTTTTGGACAAGGGAAACACCATATATTTT. The full variable domain, completed using reference TRBV18 and TRBJ1-3, is NAGVMQNPRHLVRRRGQEARLRCSPMKGHSHVYWYRQLPEEGLKFMVYLQKENIIDESGMPKERFSAEFPKEGPSILRIQQVVRGDSAAYFCASSLLDKGNTIYFGEGSWLTVV.